This TCR beta chain was retrieved from a study of human T cells and chemical hapten exposure. TCRdb reprocessed the RACE reads via MiXCR and lists one record per CDR3 protein. In the table there are roughly 140,000 distinct CDR3 sequences, about 10% of which are singletons. The sample holds a few counts of this clonotype. Time point of the sample: patch test 2, 6 weeks after DPC sensitization. Treatment described: therapeutic diphenylcyclopropenone sensitization with weekly scalp DPC. Germline V lookup: CDR1 KGHSH, CDR2 LQKENI. The J segment lost 6 bases and the V segment lost 2 bases, leaving 6 bases of the junction unmatched. The CDR3 length is 15 residues.

This sequence originates from a woman in her 50s with alopecia areata. Some clones in this sample may be carry-over from other donors' samples. The sequencing here drew on whole blood, taken in connection with sensitization to the hapten diphenylcyclopropenone (DPC). The rearrangement links TRBV18 to TRBJ1-5, with TRBD1 matching 8 bases. CDR3 loop: CASSPEAGGIQPQHF. CDR3 in DNA: TGTGCCAGCTCACCAGAAGCAGGGGGCATTCAGCCCCAGCATTTT.